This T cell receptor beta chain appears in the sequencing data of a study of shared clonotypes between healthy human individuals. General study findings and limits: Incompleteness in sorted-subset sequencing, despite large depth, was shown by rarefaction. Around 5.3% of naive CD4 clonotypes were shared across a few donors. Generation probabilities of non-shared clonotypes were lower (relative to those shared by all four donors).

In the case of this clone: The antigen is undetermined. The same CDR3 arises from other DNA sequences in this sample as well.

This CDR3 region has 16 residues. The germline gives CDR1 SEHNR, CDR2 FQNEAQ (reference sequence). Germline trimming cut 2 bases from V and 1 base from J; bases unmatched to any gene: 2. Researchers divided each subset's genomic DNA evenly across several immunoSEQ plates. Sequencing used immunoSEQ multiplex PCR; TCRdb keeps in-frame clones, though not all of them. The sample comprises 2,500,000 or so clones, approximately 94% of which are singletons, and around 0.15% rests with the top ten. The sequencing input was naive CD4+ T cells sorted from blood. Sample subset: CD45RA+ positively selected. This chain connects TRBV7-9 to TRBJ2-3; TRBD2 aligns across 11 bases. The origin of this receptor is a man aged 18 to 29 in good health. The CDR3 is CASSLLAGGGTDTQYF. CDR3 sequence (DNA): TGTGCCAGCAGCTTATTAGCGGGGGGGGGCACAGATACGCAGTATTTT. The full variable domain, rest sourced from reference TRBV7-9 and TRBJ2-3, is DTGVSQNPRHKITKRGQNVTFRCDPISEHNRLYWYRQTLGQGPEFLTYFQNEAQLEKSRLLSDRFSAERPKGSFSTLEIQRTEQGDSAMYLCASSLLAGGGTDTQYFGPGTRLTVL.